The sequence of this T cell receptor beta chain was determined in a study of T cell changes during pregnancy in multiple sclerosis. Assay: immunoSEQ multiplex PCR; the TCRdb copy retains only in-frame clones and omits some. The sample lists roughly 14,000 clones, 65% to 90% occurring once. This CDR3 region has 13 residues. The V gene lost 2 bases and the J gene lost 4 bases, with 7 bases spanning the gap. CDR1 SGHRS and CDR2 YFSETQ come from the germline V gene. Sequencing used CD8+ T cells from peripheral blood mononuclear cells, obtained in the first trimester of pregnancy. This TCR was recovered from a female donor with multiple sclerosis, enrolled in a pregnancy study. The rearrangement joins TRBV5-1 to TRBJ1-5, with D possibly TRBD1 on 5 matching bases. The CDR3 loop is CASSFRGNQPQHF. CDR3 nucleotide sequence: TGCGCCAGCAGCTTCCGGGGGAATCAGCCCCAGCATTTT.